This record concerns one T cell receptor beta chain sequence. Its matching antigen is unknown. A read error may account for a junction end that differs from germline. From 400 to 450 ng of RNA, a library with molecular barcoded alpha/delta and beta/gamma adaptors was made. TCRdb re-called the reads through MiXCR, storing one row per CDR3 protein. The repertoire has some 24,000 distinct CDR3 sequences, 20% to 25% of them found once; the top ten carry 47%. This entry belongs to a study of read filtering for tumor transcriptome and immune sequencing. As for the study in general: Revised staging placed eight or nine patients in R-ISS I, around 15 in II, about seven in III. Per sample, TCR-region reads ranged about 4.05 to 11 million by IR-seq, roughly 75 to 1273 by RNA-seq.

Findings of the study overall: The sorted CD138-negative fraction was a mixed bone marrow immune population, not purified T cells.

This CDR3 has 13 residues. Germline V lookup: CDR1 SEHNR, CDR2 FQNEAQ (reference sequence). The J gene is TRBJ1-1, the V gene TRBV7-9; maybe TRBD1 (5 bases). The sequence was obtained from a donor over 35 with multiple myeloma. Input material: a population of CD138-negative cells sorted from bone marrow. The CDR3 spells CASSLENTGFGVF. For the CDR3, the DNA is TGTGCCAGCAGCTTAGAGAATACAGGTTTCGGGGTCTTT.